This T cell receptor (beta chain) was captured by sequencing in a study of T cells after yellow fever vaccination. TCRdb itself ran the 5' RACE reads through MiXCR, one entry per CDR3 protein. The sample holds approximately 600,000 distinct CDR3 sequences, 9% to 15% seen once. CDR1 is MNHNS and CDR2 is SASEGT in the germline V gene. The V end was cut by 6 bases, the J end by 7 bases, with 16 bases between. The length of the CDR3 is 13 residues. This rearrangement joins TRBV6-1 to TRBJ2-7; weak D call: TRBD2 (6 bases). The source is a man younger than 45 who received the YFV17D yellow fever vaccine. Sequencing used PBMCs, obtained on the day of the yellow fever booster vaccination. The CDR3 spells CASRPAKGREQYF. The CDR3 bases are TGTGCCAGCAGGCCCGCAAAGGGGAGGGAGCAGTACTTC.